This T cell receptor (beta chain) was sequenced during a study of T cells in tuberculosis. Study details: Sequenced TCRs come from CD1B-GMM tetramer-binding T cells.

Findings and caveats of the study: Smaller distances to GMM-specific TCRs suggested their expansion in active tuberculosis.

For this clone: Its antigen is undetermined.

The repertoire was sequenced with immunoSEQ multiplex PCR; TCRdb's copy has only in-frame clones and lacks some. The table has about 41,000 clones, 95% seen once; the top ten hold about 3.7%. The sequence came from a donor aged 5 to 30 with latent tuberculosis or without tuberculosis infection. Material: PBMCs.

This CDR3 reads CATSQGTIEAFF. DNA for the CDR3: TGTGCCACCTCCCAGGGAACCATCGAAGCTTTCTTT. The chain recombines TRBV2 with TRBJ1-1; TRBD1 is a possible D gene (5 bases). Trimming pared 10 bases from V and 8 bases from J, leaving 17 bases between. Germline V gene sequence: CDR1 SNHLY, CDR2 FYNNEI. This CDR3 region has 12 residues.